This passage covers 6 T cell receptor beta chains from one sample sequenced in a study of CXCR3-negative and CXCR3-positive naive CD8 T cells (dated by TCRdb to between 2018 and 2021). Their antigens remain unidentified. Study-wide conclusions, independent of this receptor: TRB CDR3s from CXCR3-positive naive cells showed higher hydrophobicity (lower Kidera factor 4), lower energy, and higher strength and volume indices than CXCR3-negative naive cells.

Sequenced on a NextSeq 550. The Human TCR Profiling Kit (MiLaboratory) was used to make UMI-labeled 5' RACE TRB cDNA libraries. The reads underwent TCRdb reprocessing, giving one record for each CDR3 protein sequence and no DNA. This sample's listing comprises about 120,000 distinct CDR3 sequences. The leading ten clones occupy approximately 0.38% of the sample. Sequenced: naive CXCR3+ CD8+ T cells from blood. This specimen's cell subset or site label, per the study, means: CD45RO-CCR7+CD27+CD95- naive CD8+ T cells expressing CXCR3 (TNR3+). These receptors originate from a human donor in good health. Some clones in this sample may be carry-over from other donors' samples.

This sequence joins TRBV9 and TRBJ1-1. Germline assignment: CDR1 SGDLS and CDR2 YYNGEE. The CDR3 extends over 13 amino acids. CDR3 loop: CASSVDHGTEAFF.

This chain uses TRBV30 with TRBJ1-2; the TRBD1 assignment by TCRdb is unverifiable without DNA. The germline CDR1 and CDR2 sequences are GTSNPN and SVGIG (reference sequence). CDR3 length equals 15 residues. The CDR3 sequence is CAWDGWEGFNYGYTF.

CDR3 protein: CASKGVGLAPPRDTGELFF. J is TRBJ2-2 and V is TRBV28; TCRdb indicates TRBD2, and absent DNA this call remains unverified. The CDR3 has 19 amino acids. Germline assignment: CDR1 MDHEN and CDR2 SYDVKM.

The chain couples TRBV5-1 to TRBJ2-7. CDR3 length equals 13 residues. Germline V lookup: CDR1 SGHRS, CDR2 YFSETQ. The CDR3 is CASSFGQLYEQYF.

The chain combines TRBV11-2 with TRBJ2-7; TCRdb proposes TRBD1, but this gene call is untestable without DNA. This CDR3 is built from 14 residues. Germline CDR1 is SGHAT and CDR2 is FQNNGV. CDR3 in amino acids: CASSPRDRGLEQYF.

The chain's CDR3 is CASSLAWAESYGYTF. The chain has TRBV7-9 and TRBJ1-2. This CDR3 is 15 amino acids long. Germline values: CDR1 SEHNR, CDR2 FQNEAQ (reference sequence).